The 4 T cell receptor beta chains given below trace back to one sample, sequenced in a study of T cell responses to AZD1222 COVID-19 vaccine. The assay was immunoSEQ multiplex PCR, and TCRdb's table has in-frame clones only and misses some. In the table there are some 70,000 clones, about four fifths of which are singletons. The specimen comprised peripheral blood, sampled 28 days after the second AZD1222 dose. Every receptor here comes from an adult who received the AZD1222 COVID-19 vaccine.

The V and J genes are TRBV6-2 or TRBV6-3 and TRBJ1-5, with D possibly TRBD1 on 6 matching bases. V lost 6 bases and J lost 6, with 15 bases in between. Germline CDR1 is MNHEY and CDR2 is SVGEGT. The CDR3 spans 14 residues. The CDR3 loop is CASSSGGGGQPQHF. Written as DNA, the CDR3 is TGTGCCAGCAGCTCTGGTGGGGGCGGTCAGCCCCAGCATTTT.

Here the CDR3 reads CASTRVGGEIGSTDTQYF. The CDR3 nucleotides read TGTGCCAGCACCAGGGTCGGCGGTGAAATTGGGAGCACAGATACGCAGTATTTT. This rearrangement joins TRBV28 to TRBJ2-3, with a possible D match to TRBD1 (5 bases). The CDR3 length is 18 residues. Germline CDR1 reads MDHEN; CDR2 reads SYDVKM. V lost 7 bases and J lost 0, with 23 bases in between.

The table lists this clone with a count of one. CDR3 bases: TGTGCCAGTAGTATAATGGATGGCAGGGATGGCTACACCTTC. Encoded protein: CASSIMDGRDGYTF. The V call is TRBV19, the J call TRBJ1-2; maybe TRBD1 (5 bases). Trimming shortened V by 2 bases and J by 6 bases, and 13 bases separated the two germline ends. From germline, CDR1 is LNHDA and CDR2 SQIVND (reference sequence). This CDR3 contains 14 residues.

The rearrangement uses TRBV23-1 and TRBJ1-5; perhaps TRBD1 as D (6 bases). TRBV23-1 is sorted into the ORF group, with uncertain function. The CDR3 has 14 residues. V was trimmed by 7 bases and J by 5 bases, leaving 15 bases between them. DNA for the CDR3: TGCGCCAGCATTTTCCGGGACAATCATCAGCCCCAGCATTTT. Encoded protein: CASIFRDNHQPQHF.